The clone carrying this T cell receptor (beta chain) was recorded many times. Being off target in a library aimed at alpha chains, this beta chain has a size of little meaning. As for time point: sample taken at primary tumor resection. Donors were some 72 untreated early-stage non-small cell lung cancer patients. Whole RNA came from tumor, nontumor lung or frozen PBMC and was sequenced without being sorted. All TCR cDNA molecules were individually tagged with a unique molecular identifier. TCRdb passed the 5' RACE reads through MiXCR, listing each CDR3 protein once. The sample consists of about 15,000 distinct CDR3 sequences, around 3.3% of them appearing once. These data originate in a study of spatial heterogeneity in lung cancer. Germline-derived CDR1 and CDR2 are WSHSY and SAAADI. V was pared by 6 bases and J by 3 bases, with 11 bases between. This CDR3 comprises 13 residues.

The V call is TRBV10-2, the J call TRBJ1-1; the D is unclear. The receptor was isolated from a male donor with early-stage non-small cell lung cancer. This sample comprised normal lung tissue next to the tumor, obtained at surgery. The CDR3, as DNA: TGCGCCAGCAGGTCTTTTAGGGACACTGAAGCTTTCTTT. It encodes CASRSFRDTEAFF.